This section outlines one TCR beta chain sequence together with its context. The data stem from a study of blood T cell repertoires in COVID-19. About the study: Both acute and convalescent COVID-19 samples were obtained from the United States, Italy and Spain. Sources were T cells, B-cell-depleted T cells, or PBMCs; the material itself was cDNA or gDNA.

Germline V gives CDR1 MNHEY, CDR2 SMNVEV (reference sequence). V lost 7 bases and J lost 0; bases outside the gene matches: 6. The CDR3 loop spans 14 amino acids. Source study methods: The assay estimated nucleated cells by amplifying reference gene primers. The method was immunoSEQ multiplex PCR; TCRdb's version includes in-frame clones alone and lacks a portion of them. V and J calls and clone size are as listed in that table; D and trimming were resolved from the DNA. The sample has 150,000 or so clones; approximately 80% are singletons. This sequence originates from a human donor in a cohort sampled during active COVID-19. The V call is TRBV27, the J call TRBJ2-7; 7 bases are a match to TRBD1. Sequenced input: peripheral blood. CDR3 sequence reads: CASTKDRFSYEQYF. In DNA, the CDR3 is TGTGCCAGCACCAAGGACAGGTTCTCCTACGAGCAGTACTTC.